This T cell receptor beta chain comes out of a study of T-cell reconstitution after alpha-beta-depleted transplantation in children. Trimming took off 1 base at V and 9 bases at J, with 13 bases between the two ends. This CDR3 region has 14 residues. Germline CDR1 and CDR2: SGHTA and FQGNSA. Unique molecular identifiers were incorporated into the prepared TCRbeta library. TCRdb processed the PCR reads anew with MiXCR; each CDR3 protein has one entry. The repertoire holds about 500,000 distinct CDR3 sequences, 30% to 35% seen once, with around 2.5% in the top ten. This clonotype was obtained from a human donor who donated a stem cell graft to a child with aplastic anemia. The rearrangement links TRBV7-2 to TRBJ2-1; D is possibly TRBD2 (6 bases). Source: PBMCs from the stem cell graft donor, taken from the stem cell graft. The CDR3 protein is CASSLGGTPIEQFF. The DNA for the CDR3 is TGTGCCAGCAGCTTAGGGGGGACTCCCATTGAGCAGTTCTTC.